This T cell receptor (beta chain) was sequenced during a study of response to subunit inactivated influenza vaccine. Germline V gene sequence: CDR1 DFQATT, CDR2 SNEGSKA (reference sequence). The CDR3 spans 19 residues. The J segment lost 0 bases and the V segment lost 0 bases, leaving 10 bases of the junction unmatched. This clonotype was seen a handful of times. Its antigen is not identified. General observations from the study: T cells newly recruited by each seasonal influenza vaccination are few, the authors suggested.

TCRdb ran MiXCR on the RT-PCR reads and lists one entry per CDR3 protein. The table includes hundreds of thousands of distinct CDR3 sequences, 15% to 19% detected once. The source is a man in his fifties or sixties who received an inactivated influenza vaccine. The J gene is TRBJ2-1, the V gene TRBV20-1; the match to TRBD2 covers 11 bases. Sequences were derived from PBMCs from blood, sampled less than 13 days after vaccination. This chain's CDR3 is CSARDLAGGPGPSYNEQFF. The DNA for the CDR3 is TGCAGTGCTAGAGATTTAGCGGGAGGGCCGGGACCCTCCTACAATGAGCAGTTCTTC.